This T cell receptor beta chain is from a study of T-cell reconstitution after alpha-beta-depleted transplantation in children. Study-wide results and caveats: Several hundred expanded graft clones reportedly supplied alpha-beta T cells about two months after transplant. Among T cells one year after transplant, newly produced cells accounted for most counts and diversity.

Germline loops: CDR1 MNHEY, CDR2 SVGEGT. V was pared by 2 bases and J by 0 bases, with 20 bases of the junction left unmatched. This CDR3 region has 21 residues. As to this clonotype: The antigen remains undetermined.

Construction of the TCRbeta library involved unique molecular identifiers. TCRdb re-called the PCR reads through MiXCR, storing one row per CDR3 protein. This sample carries 500,000 to 650,000 distinct CDR3 sequences, about 10% of them seen once, and the ten largest clones take 12% to 15%. The clonotype comes from a female patient between 2 and 15 years old who had a stem cell transplant for aplastic anemia, so the T cells may come from the graft donor. V usage is TRBV6-2 or TRBV6-3 and J usage is TRBJ2-7; 9 bases line up with TRBD1. The specimen was PBMCs, mostly from graft donor cells, collected 180 days after TCRalphabeta/CD19-depleted stem cell transplant. CDR3 nucleotide sequence: TGTGCCAGCAGTTACCTCGCGAAAGGGGGACAGGGCCCCGAACCCTCCTACGAGCAGTACGTC. As protein: CASSYLAKGGQGPEPSYEQYV.